The text below deals with one TCR beta chain. The primer mix had 60 Vbeta and 13 Jbeta primers. Only in-frame clones appear in the TCRdb table, and some are missing; sequencing was by immunoSEQ multiplex PCR. Recorded for this sample: tens of thousands of clones. These data belong to a study of cytomegalovirus exposure and HLA in healthy donors. Germline loops: CDR1 LNHDA, CDR2 SQIVND (reference sequence). CDR3 size: 12 residues. V was pared by 7 bases and J by 8 bases, with 14 bases between. The chain links TRBV19 to TRBJ1-1, with a weak D call TRBD1 (5 bases). Sequencing was carried out using PBMCs. This receptor was taken from a male donor in good health and CMV-seronegative. Here the CDR3 reads CASMGPAREAFF. The DNA for the CDR3 is TGTGCCAGTATGGGGCCCGCTAGGGAAGCTTTCTTT.